Here is one T cell receptor (beta chain) with its context. Which antigen it targets is not known. No qualities accompany the bases; no much larger clone lies one base away. The CDR3 spans 14 residues, from the cysteine through the phenylalanine. Left in the record is the CDR3 DNA by itself, 42 bases read in frame from the first base. Trimming removed 6 bases from V and 7 bases from J, leaving 16 bases between the germline ends. Sequences MNHNY (CDR1) and SVGAGI (CDR2) are obtained from the germline V gene (reference sequence). The collaborating institutions used their own protocols to collect whole blood in K2EDTA tubes. For TCRbeta analysis, collaborator samples were shipped as frozen whole blood, as isolated PBMCs, or as DNA extracted from either sample type. The entry originates in a study of blood T cell repertoires in COVID-19 (TCRdb year 2020). Regarding the study in general: Samples from collaborators originated in the United States, Italy and Spain and spanned both the acute and convalescent phases of COVID-19. The prospective study material was composed of cDNA or gDNA derived from T cells, B-cell-depleted T cells, or PBMCs. Deeply sampled blood TCRbeta repertoires from subjects exposed to, actively infected with, or recovered from COVID-19 were included in the dataset. The repertoires were released in a freely available public database intended as a resource for research on the immune response to SARS-CoV-2. Samples were obtained from the ongoing ImmuneRACE study (first 160 participants) and from roughly 1,300 subjects provided by 6 global collaborators. Sample metadata almost always included a de-identified subject ID, COVID-19 status, age in years and sex. HLA class I and class II types, where available, came from metadata supplied by the sample provider rather than from assay-based typing.

Here is what the overall study found, with its caveats: The quantity of clinical and demographic metadata differed by source and by participant and was supplied without curation.

TCRbeta CDR3 regions were amplified from genomic DNA by means of the immunoSEQ Assay, a bias-controlled multiplex PCR. Concerning the study's data processing: The number of nucleated cells in each sample was estimated from the amplification of reference gene primers within the assay. Sequence reads were collapsed and filtered to measure the absolute abundance of every unique TCRbeta CDR3 rearrangement. For each sample, productive Simpson clonality was calculated as the square root of Simpson's diversity index over productive rearrangements. The clones in this table, taken by TCRdb from immuneACCESS, are in-frame only. Not every clone is retained; where verified, under half of the shortfall comes from an unresolved V gene, and the cause of the rest is unknown. V and J calls and clone size are copied from that table; D and trimming were computed from the DNA. The sample has 100,000 to 150,000 clones on record, under 85% of them singletons. In total, the top ten clones hold approximately 12% of the sample.

The receptor comes from a man aged 55 to 70 with acute or convalescent COVID-19. The chain joins TRBV6-6 to TRBJ2-1; the D gene is possibly TRBD1, with 6 bases matching. The sample taken for sequencing was peripheral blood. The DNA reads TGTGCCAGCAGCCCTCGCCAGGGGACGAATGAGCAGTTCTTC. It codes for CASSPRQGTNEQFF.